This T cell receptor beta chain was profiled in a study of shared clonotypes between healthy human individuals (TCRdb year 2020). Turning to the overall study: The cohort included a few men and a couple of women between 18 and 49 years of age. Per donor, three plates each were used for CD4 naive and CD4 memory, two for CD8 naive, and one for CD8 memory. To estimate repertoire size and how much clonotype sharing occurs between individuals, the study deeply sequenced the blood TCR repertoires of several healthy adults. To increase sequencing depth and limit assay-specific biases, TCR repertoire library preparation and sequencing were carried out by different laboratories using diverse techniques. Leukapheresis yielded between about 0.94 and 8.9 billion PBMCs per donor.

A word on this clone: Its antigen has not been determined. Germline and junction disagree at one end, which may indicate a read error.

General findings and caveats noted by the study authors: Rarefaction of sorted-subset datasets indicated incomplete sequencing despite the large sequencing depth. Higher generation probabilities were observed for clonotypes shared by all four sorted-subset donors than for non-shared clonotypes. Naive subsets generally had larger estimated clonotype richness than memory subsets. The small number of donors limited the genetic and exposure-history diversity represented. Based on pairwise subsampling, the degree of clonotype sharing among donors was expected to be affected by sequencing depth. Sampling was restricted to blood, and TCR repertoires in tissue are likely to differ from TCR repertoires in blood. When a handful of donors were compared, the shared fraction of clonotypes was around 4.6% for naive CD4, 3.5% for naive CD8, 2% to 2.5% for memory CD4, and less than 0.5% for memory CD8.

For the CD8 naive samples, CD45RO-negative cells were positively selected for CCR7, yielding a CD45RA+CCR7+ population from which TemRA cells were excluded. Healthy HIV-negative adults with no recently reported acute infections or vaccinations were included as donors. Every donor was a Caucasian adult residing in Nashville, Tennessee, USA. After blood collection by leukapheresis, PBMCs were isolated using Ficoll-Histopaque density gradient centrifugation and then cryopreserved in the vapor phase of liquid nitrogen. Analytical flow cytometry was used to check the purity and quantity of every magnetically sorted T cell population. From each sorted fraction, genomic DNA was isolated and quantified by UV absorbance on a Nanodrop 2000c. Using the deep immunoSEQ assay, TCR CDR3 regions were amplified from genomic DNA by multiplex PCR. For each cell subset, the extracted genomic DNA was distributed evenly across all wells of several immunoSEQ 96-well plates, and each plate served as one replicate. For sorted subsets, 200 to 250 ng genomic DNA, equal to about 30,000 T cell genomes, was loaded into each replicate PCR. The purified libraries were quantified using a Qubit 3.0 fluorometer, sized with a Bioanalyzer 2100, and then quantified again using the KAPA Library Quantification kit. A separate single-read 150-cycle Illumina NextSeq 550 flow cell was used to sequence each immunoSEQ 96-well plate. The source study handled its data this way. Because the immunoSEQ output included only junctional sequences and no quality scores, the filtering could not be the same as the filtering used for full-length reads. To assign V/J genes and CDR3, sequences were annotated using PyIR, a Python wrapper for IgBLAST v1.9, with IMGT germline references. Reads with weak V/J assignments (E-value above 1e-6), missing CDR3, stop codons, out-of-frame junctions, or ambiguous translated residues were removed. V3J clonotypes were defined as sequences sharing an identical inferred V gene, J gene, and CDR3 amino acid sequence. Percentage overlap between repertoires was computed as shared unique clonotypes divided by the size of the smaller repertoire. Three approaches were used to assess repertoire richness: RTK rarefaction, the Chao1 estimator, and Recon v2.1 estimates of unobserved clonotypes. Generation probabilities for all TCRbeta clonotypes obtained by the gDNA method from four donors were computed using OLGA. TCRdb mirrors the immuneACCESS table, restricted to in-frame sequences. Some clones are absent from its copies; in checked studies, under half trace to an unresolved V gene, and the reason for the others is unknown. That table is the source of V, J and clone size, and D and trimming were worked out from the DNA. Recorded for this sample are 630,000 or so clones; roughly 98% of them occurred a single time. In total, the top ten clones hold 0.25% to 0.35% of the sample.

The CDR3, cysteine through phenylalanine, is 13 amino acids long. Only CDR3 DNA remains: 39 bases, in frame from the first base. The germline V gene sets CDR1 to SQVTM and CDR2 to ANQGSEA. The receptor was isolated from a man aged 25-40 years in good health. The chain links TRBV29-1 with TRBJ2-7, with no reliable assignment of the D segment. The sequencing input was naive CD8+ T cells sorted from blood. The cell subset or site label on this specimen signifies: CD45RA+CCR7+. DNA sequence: TGCAGCGTAGAAGTGGCTACTACTCACGAGCAGTACTTC. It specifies CSVEVATTHEQYF.